These 30 T cell receptor beta chains were sequenced from one sample in a study of cytomegalovirus exposure and HLA in healthy donors. The primer mix had 60 Vbeta and 13 Jbeta primers. The protocol was immunoSEQ multiplex PCR, while the TCRdb copy is restricted to in-frame clones and leaves out a portion. The table shows 150,000 to 200,000 clones, with 70% to 85% occurring only once. Input material: PBMCs. These receptors were obtained from a young man in good health and CMV-seronegative.

The rearrangement uses TRBV7-8 and TRBJ2-7; a weak D match, TRBD1 (6 bases). The V and J ends lost 5 bases and 1 base respectively, with 18 bases between them. CDR1 and CDR2 from the germline V gene are SGHVS and FQNEAQ. The CDR3 is 16 amino acids. CDR3: CASSTRPRQASYEQYF. DNA for the CDR3: TGTGCCAGCAGCACGCGACCGAGACAGGCATCCTACGAGCAGTACTTC.

There are a few counts of this clone. The chain has TRBV30 and TRBJ1-4; 7 nucleotides agree with TRBD1. The CDR3 contains 12 residues. Germline V CDR1 and CDR2: GTSNPN, SVGIG (reference sequence). V was pared by 6 bases and J by 10 bases, with 8 bases of the junction left unmatched. The CDR3 DNA reads as TGTGCCTGTTCGGCTACAGGGGCAAAACTGTTTTTT. Its protein product is CACSATGAKLFF.

This rearrangement joins TRBV5-1 to TRBJ1-2, with 7 bases lining up with TRBD1. The junction had 6 bases not matched to a gene; V was cut back by 0 bases and J by 4 bases. Germline assignment: CDR1 SGHRS and CDR2 YFSETQ. The CDR3 runs 15 residues. CDR3 sequence reads: CASSLVVTGPYGYTF. In DNA form, the CDR3 reads TGCGCCAGCAGCTTGGTTGTGACAGGGCCCTATGGCTACACCTTC. The full variable domain, rest sourced from reference TRBV5-1 and TRBJ1-2, is KAGVTQTPRYLIKTRGQQVTLSCSPISGHRSVSWYQQTPGQGLQFLFEYFSETQRNKGNFPGRFSGRQFSNSRSEMNVSTLELGDSALYLCASSLVVTGPYGYTFGSGTRLTVV.

In DNA form, the CDR3 reads TGTGCCAGCTCCCAAACGGGGGACAGGAATCAGCCCCAGCATTTT. Protein sequence: CASSQTGDRNQPQHF. V is TRBV18 and J is TRBJ1-5; 8 bases align to TRBD1. CDR1 is KGHSH and CDR2 is LQKENI in the germline V gene. J lost 4 bases, V lost 6 bases, and 8 bases had no gene match. The length of the CDR3 is 15 residues.

The V and J genes are TRBV5-6 and TRBJ1-2; TRBD1 might be the D (6 bases). The V and J ends lost 5 bases and 4 bases respectively, with 18 bases between them. The CDR3 loop spans 15 amino acids. Germline V gives CDR1 SGHDT, CDR2 YYEEEE. The CDR3, as DNA: TGTGCCAGCAGAATATGGACAGAAAGTCTCTATGGCTACACCTTC. Translating it yields CASRIWTESLYGYTF.

The V call is TRBV15, the J call TRBJ2-3, with D possibly TRBD1 on 5 matching bases. CDR1 and CDR2 from the germline V gene are LNHNV and YYDKDF (reference sequence). This CDR3 contains 15 residues. V lost 0 bases and J lost 2, with 9 bases in between. The CDR3 loop is CATSRERQYTDTQYF. CDR3 in DNA: TGTGCCACCAGCAGAGAAAGACAGTACACAGATACGCAGTATTTT.

The CDR3 reads CASSPYRGYAQPQHF. The CDR3 DNA reads as TGTGCCAGCAGCCCGTACAGGGGGTATGCTCAGCCCCAGCATTTT. The chain has TRBV5-8 and TRBJ1-5; TRBD1 matches 8 bases. The V gene end was trimmed by 4 bases and the J gene end by 6 bases; junction bases not matched to a gene: 9. Germline V CDR1 and CDR2: SGHTS, YDEGEE. The CDR3 length is 15 residues.

This rearrangement joins TRBV13 to TRBJ1-6, with TRBD1 matching over 7 bases. The ends lost 5 bases at V and 14 bases at J; junction bases unmatched: 15. CDR3 length: 15 amino acids. Looked up from germline, CDR1 is PRHDT and CDR2 is FYEKMQ (reference sequence). The CDR3 sequence is CASSPRDSRVRALHF. The DNA of the CDR3 is TGTGCCAGCAGCCCCCGGGACAGTCGGGTGAGGGCCCTCCACTTT.

This clone was seen a single time. The rearrangement uses TRBV21-1 and TRBJ2-7; TRBD1 is taken as the D call from the table, unchecked against the DNA. TRBV21-1 is described as a pseudogene. The CDR3 loop spans 15 amino acids. In nucleotides, the CDR3 is TGTGCCAGCAGCACGCACAGGGGCCCCAGTGACGAGCAGTACTTC. Translation: CASSTHRGPSDEQYF.

This chain links TRBV13 with TRBJ2-7; D gene unclear. CDR1 and CDR2 from the germline V gene are PRHDT and FYEKMQ (reference sequence). Deletions cut 8 bases from V and 2 bases from J, with 10 bases between. The CDR3 covers 12 residues. The CDR3 region has the DNA TGTGCCAGCTTGGTACTCCCCTACGAGCAGTACTTC. Its protein product is CASLVLPYEQYF.

This chain links TRBV4-1 with TRBJ1-5, with a possible D match to TRBD1 (6 bases). Looked up from germline, CDR1 is MGHRA and CDR2 is YSYEKL. The V end lost 3 bases, the J end lost 4 bases, and 13 bases lay between the germline ends. CDR3 length: 15 amino acids. The CDR3 loop is CASSQEDRTNQPQHF. CDR3 nucleotides: TGCGCCAGCAGCCAGGAGGACAGAACAAATCAGCCCCAGCATTTT.

This clone was counted a single time. This sequence joins TRBV7-9 and TRBJ2-4, with D tentatively TRBD1 (6 bases). V lost 4 bases and J 5 bases, leaving 12 bases between the germline ends. Germline CDR1 and CDR2: SEHNR and FQNEAQ (reference sequence). The CDR3 covers 14 residues. The CDR3 nucleotides are TGTGCCAGCAGCTCCCAGGGGCTACAAAACATTCAGTACTTC. Protein sequence: CASSSQGLQNIQYF.

The chain is built from TRBV28 and TRBJ2-2; 7 bases are a match to TRBD2. After removal of 0 bases from V and 4 bases from J, the junction contained 5 bases not matched to a gene. Germline V gives CDR1 MDHEN, CDR2 SYDVKM. The CDR3 is made up of 16 amino acids. The CDR3 bases are TGTGCCAGCAGTTTATGGCTAGCGGAGGCCACCGGGGAGCTGTTTTTT. As protein: CASSLWLAEATGELFF.

The chain links TRBV6-6 to TRBJ1-2; D is possibly TRBD1 (5 bases). Deletions cut 0 bases from V and 5 bases from J, with 16 bases between. Germline V lookup: CDR1 MNHNY, CDR2 SVGAGI (reference sequence). The CDR3 runs 16 residues. CDR3 DNA: TGTGCCAGCAGTTACTCGCCCTCGGGGGGGGATTATGGCTACACCTTC. Its protein is CASSYSPSGGDYGYTF.

The chain has TRBV18 and TRBJ2-5; 12 bases line up with TRBD2. This CDR3 spans 16 amino acids. The germline gives CDR1 KGHSH, CDR2 LQKENI. Trimming removed 2 bases from V and 3 bases from J; junction bases left unmatched: 4. CDR3 in amino acids: CASSPILAGGKETQYF. The CDR3 DNA follows: TGTGCCAGCTCACCAATACTAGCGGGGGGAAAAGAGACCCAGTACTTC.

J is TRBJ2-7 and V is TRBV7-9; TRBD2 matches 9 bases. There are 19 residues in the CDR3. J was trimmed by 6 bases and V by 5 bases; bases with no gene match: 23. Germline loops: CDR1 SEHNR, CDR2 FQNEAQ (reference sequence). The CDR3 is CASSPLGPGLALKVGEQYF. The CDR3 nucleotides are TGTGCCAGCAGCCCCCTCGGGCCAGGACTAGCGCTTAAGGTTGGCGAGCAGTACTTC.

This rearrangement joins TRBV30 to TRBJ2-1; 10 nucleotides match TRBD1. Germline V gene data show CDR1 as GTSNPN and CDR2 as SVGIG (reference sequence). With V trimmed by 4 bases and J by 3 bases, 3 bases remained unmatched. The CDR3 is 14 amino acids. The CDR3 nucleotides are TGTGCCTGGACCGGGACAGGGGTCTACAATGAGCAGTTCTTC. Residues: CAWTGTGVYNEQFF. Together with reference TRBV30 and TRBJ2-1, the CDR3 gives the full variable domain: SQTIHQWPATLVQPVGSPLSLECTVEGTSNPNLYWYRQAAGRGLQLLFYSVGIGQISSEVPQNLSASRPQDRQFILSSKKLLLSDSGFYLCAWTGTGVYNEQFFGPGTRLTVL.

The chain links TRBV19 to TRBJ2-3, with TRBD2 matching over 9 bases. With V trimmed by 4 bases and J by 8 bases, 10 bases remained unmatched. The CDR3 has 15 residues. Germline lookup yields CDR1 LNHDA and CDR2 SQIVND (reference sequence). Here the CDR3 reads CASSTTSTTSGTQYF. The CDR3 DNA is TGTGCCAGTAGTACCACCTCTACGACTAGCGGTACGCAGTATTTT.

V is TRBV30 and J is TRBJ2-1; D possibly corresponds to TRBD1 (5 bases). The CDR3 extends over 15 amino acids. Trimming removed 1 base at V and 0 bases at J, with 10 bases between. Per germline, CDR1 GTSNPN and CDR2 SVGIG (reference sequence). For the CDR3, the DNA is TGTGCCTGGAGTGACAGGCTAAGCTCCTACAATGAGCAGTTCTTC. Translating gives CAWSDRLSSYNEQFF.

This clone has just one count. CDR3 DNA: TGTGCCAGCCTAGATCCCCCCACTGGCGAGCAGTACTTC. It codes for CASLDPPTGEQYF. This chain uses TRBV2 with TRBJ2-7, with D unclear. Between the trimmed V and J ends, which lost 8 bases and 6 bases, there was a span of 17 bases. Germline values: CDR1 SNHLY, CDR2 FYNNEI. The CDR3 extends over 13 amino acids.

A single count supports this clone. The junction and the germline gene differ at one end; a read error may be behind it. CDR3 residues: CAWSVGLAVDF. CDR3 DNA: TGTGCCTGGAGTGTAGGGCTAGCGGTTGACTTC. V usage is TRBV30 and J usage is TRBJ2-7, with 7 bases lining up with TRBD2. CDR1 and CDR2 (germline): GTSNPN, SVGIG (reference sequence). The CDR3 totals 11 residues.

The genes are TRBV19 and TRBJ2-3; 7 nucleotides match TRBD1. V shed 3 bases, J shed 0 bases, and the junction held 3 bases outside the gene matches. Germline V gene lookup returns CDR1 LNHDA and CDR2 SQIVND (reference sequence). The CDR3 sequence is 15 residues long. The CDR3 DNA follows: TGTGCCAGTAGTATCCCGGGACAGAGCACAGATACGCAGTATTTT. It is translated as CASSIPGQSTDTQYF.

This chain connects TRBV11-1 to TRBJ2-1, with a tentative D call TRBD1 (5 bases). Trimming cost V 3 bases and J 0 bases, with 9 bases left between them. The CDR3 runs to 15 residues. Germline V gives CDR1 SGHAT, CDR2 FQDESV (reference sequence). Written as DNA, the CDR3 is TGTGCCAGCAGCTTTCAAGGGGTCTCCTACAATGAGCAGTTCTTC. This gives the protein CASSFQGVSYNEQFF.

This clone was detected once. The chain links TRBV7-6 to TRBJ2-3; TRBD2 is a possible D gene (6 bases). The CDR3 has 15 amino acids. Trimming shortened V by 1 base and J by 1 base, and 9 bases separated the two germline ends. The germline V gene encodes CDR1 SGHVS and CDR2 FNYEAQ. The CDR3 is CASSLVVAGTDTQYF. CDR3 nucleotides: TGTGCCAGCAGCTTAGTGGTAGCGGGCACAGATACGCAGTATTTT.

V is TRBV5-1 and J is TRBJ2-1; 8 bases match TRBD2. This CDR3 spans 15 amino acids. Germline CDR1 SGHRS, CDR2 YFSETQ. After removal of 1 base from V and 5 bases from J, the junction contained 5 bases not matched to a gene. CDR3 region: CASSLTAGAHNEQFF. The CDR3 nucleotides are TGCGCCAGCAGCTTGACAGCGGGAGCGCACAATGAGCAGTTCTTC.

The table lists this clone with a count of one. The rearrangement links TRBV29-1 to TRBJ1-2, with a weak D call TRBD1 (6 bases). CDR1 is SQVTM, CDR2 ANQGSEA, per germline. V dropped 4 bases and J dropped 7 bases, with 19 bases sitting between them. The CDR3 loop spans 14 amino acids. CDR3 coding DNA: TGCAGCGTTGGACAGTTAGGACAGAATGGTGGCTACACCTTC. The encoded protein is CSVGQLGQNGGYTF.

This clone was counted once. The chain is built from TRBV6-1 and TRBJ2-5; D is unresolved. Trimming stripped 2 bases from V and 7 bases from J, with 5 bases between. Germline V CDR1 and CDR2: MNHNS, SASEGT. The CDR3 is made up of 11 amino acids. CDR3 residues: CASSESGTQYF. CDR3 sequence (DNA): TGTGCCAGCAGTGAATCCGGGACCCAGTACTTC.

This clone turned up a few times. The V gene is TRBV7-9, the J gene TRBJ1-3, with D perhaps TRBD1 (6 bases). The CDR3 spans 15 residues. Germline V gene data show CDR1 as SEHNR and CDR2 as FQNEAQ (reference sequence). Deletions cut 3 bases from V and 0 bases from J, with 9 bases between. In DNA form, the CDR3 reads TGTGCCAGCAGCTTTACAGGGACCTCTGGAAACACCATATATTTT. Translating gives CASSFTGTSGNTIYF.

The chain joins TRBV5-1 to TRBJ2-7, with 7 bases fitting TRBD2. There are 14 residues in the CDR3. From germline, CDR1 is SGHRS and CDR2 YFSETQ. The J segment lost 2 bases and the V segment lost 0 bases, leaving 2 bases of the junction unmatched. The CDR3 here is CASSLGGLTYEQYF. CDR3 in DNA: TGCGCCAGCAGCTTGGGGGGACTAACCTACGAGCAGTACTTC. Using reference TRBV5-1 and TRBJ2-7 for the parts outside the CDR3, the full variable domain is KAGVTQTPRYLIKTRGQQVTLSCSPISGHRSVSWYQQTPGQGLQFLFEYFSETQRNKGNFPGRFSGRQFSNSRSEMNVSTLELGDSALYLCASSLGGLTYEQYFGPGTRLTVT.

The V call is TRBV11-2, the J call TRBJ2-7; D perhaps matches TRBD1 (6 bases). The CDR3 runs 12 residues. Between the trimmed V and J ends, which lost 5 bases and 6 bases, there was a span of 11 bases. Germline values: CDR1 SGHAT, CDR2 FQNNGV. For the CDR3, the DNA is TGTGCCAGCAGCGTTACAGGGTCCGAGCAGTACTTC. The encoded protein is CASSVTGSEQYF.